This T cell receptor beta chain originates from a study of radiation and T cells in renal cell carcinoma. Broader study findings: In blood, top tumor clones expanded by 2 weeks, shrinking by 4.

About this clone itself: What it binds is not known.

Per germline, CDR1 LNHDA and CDR2 SQIVND (reference sequence). The CDR3 extends over 16 amino acids. Losses at the gene ends were 3 bases for V and 3 bases for J; bases not matched to a gene: 11. The time point denotes: baseline pretreatment blood. Specified treatment: 15 Gy SBRT to primary tumor, nephrectomy 4 weeks later. Clones were read by immunoSEQ multiplex PCR, and TCRdb kept only the in-frame ones, dropping some. The data show 120,000 to 150,000 clones, 83% seen once. The receptor was isolated from a woman aged 45 to 65 with renal cell carcinoma. The sample in question was blood, obtained from a patient whose treatment included radiotherapy and nephrectomy. J is TRBJ2-7 and V is TRBV19; TRBD1 matches at 7 bases. The CDR3 coding sequence is TGTGCCAGTAGTATCCACCTCGGACAGGCGGACTACGAGCAGTACTTC. Its protein is CASSIHLGQADYEQYF.